The present T cell receptor beta chain was sequenced within a study of T cell changes during pregnancy in multiple sclerosis (dated by TCRdb to between 2018 and 2020). Context from the whole study: The study examined how the T cell repertoire changed over the course of pregnancy in women with multiple sclerosis.

The receptor library was made with the immunoSEQ multiplex PCR assay. TCRdb carries this immuneACCESS record with in-frame sequences only. Its versions omit some clonotypes, under half of them owing to an unresolved V gene in the studies checked, with the rest unexplained. In all, the sample holds under 70,000 clones, and around 93% of those were seen once. The biggest ten clones account for roughly 0.76% of the sample. On this clone itself: The antigen it recognizes is unknown. The input lacks base qualities; no much larger clone sits a single base away.

The specimen was CD4+ T cells from peripheral blood mononuclear cells, collected in the first trimester of pregnancy. The receptor comes from a female donor with multiple sclerosis, enrolled in a pregnancy study.

The DNA sequence reads TGCGCCAGCAGCCCAGGACAGGTCGGCGGCGGCTACACCTTC. It encodes CASSPGQVGGGYTF. The chain joins TRBV5-1 to TRBJ1-2, and TRBD1 aligns with 7 junction nucleotides. In the germline V gene, CDR1 corresponds to SGHRS and CDR2 to YFSETQ. From its cysteine to its phenylalanine, the CDR3 spans 14 amino acids. The entry retains the CDR3 DNA only, 42 bases that are in frame from base 1. Clipping removes 4 bases from V and 8 bases from J, with 11 as the unmatched junction base count.